Following are 18 T cell receptor beta chains from one sample sequenced in a study of cytomegalovirus exposure and HLA in healthy donors. The PCR had 60 Vbeta and 13 Jbeta primers. Generated by immunoSEQ multiplex PCR, the TCRdb table keeps only in-frame clones and is missing some. The table lists approximately 140,000 clones, about two thirds of them singletons, with 2.6% in the top ten. The sample comprised PBMCs. These receptors all stem from a woman aged 60-75 years in good health and CMV-seropositive.

The chain combines TRBV9 with TRBJ2-2; a possible D gene is TRBD2 (5 bases). The CDR3 consists of 15 residues. The V gene's germline CDR1 is SGDLS and CDR2 YYNGEE. Trimming cost V 4 bases and J 6 bases, with 16 bases left between them. In nucleotides, the CDR3 is TGTGCCAGCAGCCCCCCGGGGATGGGGTCCGGGGAGCTGTTTTTT. Its protein is CASSPPGMGSGELFF. The full variable domain, completed using reference TRBV9 and TRBJ2-2, is DSGVTQTPKHLITATGQRVTLRCSPRSGDLSVYWYQQSLDQGLQFLIQYYNGEERAKGNILERFSAQQFPDLHSELNLSSLELGDSALYFCASSPPGMGSGELFFGEGSRLTVL.

The V gene is TRBV6-5, the J gene TRBJ1-2, with 7 bases aligning to TRBD1. V lost 6 bases to trimming and J lost 4 bases; unmatched junction nucleotides: 8. The CDR3 extends over 14 amino acids. CDR1 is MNHEY, CDR2 SVGAGI, per germline. The CDR3 DNA is TGTGCCAGCAGGCCCCGGGACAGTCCCTATGGCTACACCTTC. The encoded protein is CASRPRDSPYGYTF.

J is TRBJ1-2 and V is TRBV29-1; no clear D. V was pared by 6 bases and J by 8 bases, with 13 bases between. Looked up from germline, CDR1 is SQVTM and CDR2 is ANQGSEA. The CDR3 covers 11 residues. The CDR3 is CSVPGLGGYTF. The DNA for the CDR3 is TGCAGCGTCCCGGGTCTTGGAGGCTACACCTTC.

This clone turned up a few times. The chain recombines TRBV6-6 with TRBJ1-2; 12 positions agree with TRBD1. Germline V gene lookup returns CDR1 MNHNY and CDR2 SVGAGI (reference sequence). CDR3 size: 16 residues. V lost 2 bases, J lost 8 bases, and 9 bases stayed unmatched. CDR3: CASSYDRDRGLKGYTF. CDR3 nucleotide sequence: TGTGCCAGCAGTTACGACAGGGACAGGGGGCTTAAAGGCTACACCTTC.

J is TRBJ1-5 and V is TRBV12-5, with no clear D. Trimming shortened V by 2 bases and J by 5 bases, and 4 bases separated the two germline ends. This CDR3 comprises 12 residues. CDR1 is LGHNT and CDR2 is FRNRAP in the germline V gene. The CDR3 is CASGLTDQPQHF. As DNA, the CDR3 is TGTGCTAGTGGTTTGACAGATCAGCCCCAGCATTTT. Full variable domain (rest looked up from reference TRBV12-5 and TRBJ1-5): DARVTQTPRHKVTEMGQEVTMRCQPILGHNTVFWYRQTMMQGLELLAYFRNRAPLDDSGMPKDRFSAEMPDATLATLKIQPSEPRDSAVYFCASGLTDQPQHFGDGTRLSIL.

There are a few counts of this clone. V is TRBV21-1 and J is TRBJ2-5; the DNA was not used to check the table's D call, TRBD1. TRBV21-1 is a pseudogene locus. The CDR3 sequence is 14 residues long. DNA of the CDR3: TGTGCCAGCAGCAAAGCCATCAGCAGGGGCGGGCAGTACTTC. It yields the protein CASSKAISRGGQYF.

This clone was counted only a few times. The chain combines TRBV9 with TRBJ2-7, with 9 bases aligning to TRBD1. CDR3 length: 18 residues. The germline V gene encodes CDR1 SGDLS and CDR2 YYNGEE. The trim removed 3 bases at V and 2 bases at J, leaving 15 bases unmatched. The CDR3 DNA reads TGTGCCAGCAGCGACGCAATCCCGGGGGACAGGGCCACCTACGAGCAGTACTTC. Protein product: CASSDAIPGDRATYEQYF.

This clone turned up a few times. The chain recombines TRBV27 with TRBJ2-7, with TRBD2 matching 7 bases. Germline-derived CDR1 and CDR2 are MNHEY and SMNVEV (reference sequence). CDR3 length equals 14 residues. V lost 6 bases and J lost 4; bases outside the gene matches: 9. The CDR3 sequence: CASSKGGLGYEQYF. The CDR3 coding sequence is TGTGCCAGCAGCAAGGGAGGGTTGGGGTACGAGCAGTACTTC.

This chain uses TRBV5-1 with TRBJ1-4; D may be TRBD1 (6 bases). The CDR3 extends over 16 amino acids. CDR1 SGHRS and CDR2 YFSETQ come from the germline V gene. Trimming removed 0 bases from V and 6 bases from J, with 15 bases in between. DNA for the CDR3: TGCGCCAGCAGCTTGGCCGGGCAAGGGGGTGATGAAAAACTGTTTTTT. Its translation: CASSLAGQGGDEKLFF.

Worth noting for this clone: The same CDR3 also results from other DNA sequences found in this sample. The V and J genes are TRBV19 and TRBJ1-5, with D unclear. The CDR3 contains 15 residues. The germline CDR1 and CDR2 sequences are LNHDA and SQIVND (reference sequence). V shed 2 bases and J shed 0 bases, with 8 bases lying between them. CDR3 region: CASSITQYSNQPQHF. The CDR3 DNA reads as TGTGCCAGTAGTATAACCCAGTATAGCAATCAGCCCCAGCATTTT. Full variable domain (missing parts from reference TRBV19 and TRBJ1-5): DGGITQSPKYLFRKEGQNVTLSCEQNLNHDAMYWYRQDPGQGLRLIYYSQIVNDFQKGDIAEGYSVSREKKESFPLTVTSAQKNPTAFYLCASSITQYSNQPQHFGDGTRLSIL.

V usage is TRBV6-5 and J usage is TRBJ1-5; D ambiguous. This CDR3 has 13 amino acids. Germline CDR1 and CDR2: MNHEY and SVGAGI. V was shortened by 1 base and J by 7 bases, with 8 bases between the two germline ends. The DNA for the CDR3 is TGTGCCAGCAGTTACTGGGGAGGGCAGCCCCAGCATTTT. It yields the protein CASSYWGGQPQHF.

The chain recombines TRBV18 with TRBJ1-4; D is ambiguous. Trimming shortened V by 3 bases and J by 0 bases, and 5 bases separated the two germline ends. The germline V gene encodes CDR1 KGHSH and CDR2 LQKENI. This CDR3 spans 14 amino acids. CDR3: CASSPAATNEKLFF. The CDR3 DNA reads as TGTGCCAGCTCACCGGCCGCAACTAATGAAAAACTGTTTTTT. The whole variable domain, remainder taken from reference TRBV18 and TRBJ1-4, is NAGVMQNPRHLVRRRGQEARLRCSPMKGHSHVYWYRQLPEEGLKFMVYLQKENIIDESGMPKERFSAEFPKEGPSILRIQQVVRGDSAAYFCASSPAATNEKLFFGSGTQLSVL.

V gene TRBV6-5 combines with J gene TRBJ1-2; 8 bases are shared with TRBD1. CDR3 length: 14 residues. Germline V CDR1 and CDR2: MNHEY, SVGAGI. With V trimmed by 6 bases and J by 1 base, 4 bases remained unmatched. The DNA of the CDR3 is TGTGCCAGCAGGGAGACAGGGGTTAACTATGGCTACACCTTC. Translating it yields CASRETGVNYGYTF.

V gene TRBV4-1 combines with J gene TRBJ2-7; TRBD2 agrees at 8 bases. CDR1 and CDR2 (germline): MGHRA, YSYEKL. The CDR3 has 15 amino acids. The junction had 9 bases not matched to a gene; V was cut back by 1 base and J by 7 bases. CDR3 nucleotides: TGCGCCAGCAGCCAAGTGAGTGCGGGGGGAGGGGAGCAGTACTTC. Encoded protein: CASSQVSAGGGEQYF.

V usage is TRBV5-4 and J usage is TRBJ1-2; 9 bases line up with TRBD1. The J segment lost 4 bases and the V segment lost 0 bases, leaving 4 bases of the junction unmatched. This CDR3 has 15 amino acids. Per germline, CDR1 SGHNT and CDR2 YYREEE (reference sequence). CDR3 residues: CASSLVWDRAYGYTF. The DNA for the CDR3 is TGTGCCAGCAGCTTGGTATGGGACAGGGCCTATGGCTACACCTTC.

The rearrangement uses TRBV5-8 and TRBJ2-7; 7 bases match TRBD1. The CDR3 runs to 13 residues. J gave up 6 bases and V 2 bases, and 5 bases lay outside the gene matches. CDR1 is SGHTS and CDR2 is YDEGEE in the germline V gene. CDR3 DNA sequence: TGTGCCAGCAGCTTCCGACAGGGAAGCGAGCAGTACTTC. It encodes CASSFRQGSEQYF. The variable domain in full, completed from reference TRBV5-8 and TRBJ2-7, reads EAGVTQSPTHLIKTRGQQATLRCSPISGHTSVYWYQQALGLGLQFLLWYDEGEERNRGNFPPRFSGRQFPNYSSELNVNALELEDSALYLCASSFRQGSEQYFGPGTRLTVT.

V usage is TRBV27 and J usage is TRBJ2-2, with 13 bases that match TRBD2. CDR1 and CDR2 (germline): MNHEY, SMNVEV (reference sequence). The CDR3 has 17 residues. V lost 3 bases and J lost 4; bases outside the gene matches: 5. The CDR3 DNA follows: TGTGCCAGCAGTTTGTCACTAGCGGGGGGGCCCACCGGGGAGCTGTTTTTT. Translated: CASSLSLAGGPTGELFF.

The chain couples TRBV6-1 to TRBJ1-6; possible D gene TRBD1, 5 bases. CDR1 is MNHNS and CDR2 is SASEGT in the germline V gene. The ends were cut back, 7 bases at V and 0 bases at J, with 10 bases in the middle. The CDR3 extends over 15 amino acids. CDR3 bases: TGTGCCAGCAAGGACATGATCTCCTATAATTCACCCCTCCACTTT. Translating it yields CASKDMISYNSPLHF.